The rows below give T cell receptor beta chains drawn from one sample of a study of T cell repertoires in cytomegalovirus infection. These receptors lack a known antigen. TCRdb independently ran MiXCR on the reads; one entry per CDR3 protein. The table includes around 50,000 distinct CDR3 sequences, roughly 20% detected once. The source material was CD8+ T cells from cultured PBMCs, sampled from culture after CMV antigen stimulation. These receptors were taken from a human donor in good health (CMV status not recorded). Some clones in this sample may be carry-over from other donors' samples. Each CDR3 is given with its conserved first and last residue. A D gene is named only where the DNA matches it firmly. Clone size is given for some rows only: seen once, a few or many times, or a class if the clone is expanded.

>few|TRBD2|TRBV6-4|TRBJ2-3
CASSDRRGDTDTQYF
TGTGCCAGCAGTGACAGGCGGGGGGACACAGATACGCAGTATTTT
>.|.|TRBV6-2/TRBV6-3|TRBJ2-2
CASSLEGRTGELFF
TGTGCCAGCAGCTTGGAGGGACGCACCGGGGAGCTGTTTTTT
>once|TRBD2|TRBV28|TRBJ2-3
CASSLGAGRGDTQYF
TGTGCCAGCAGTTTAGGAGCAGGGCGGGGGGATACGCAGTATTTT
>few|.|TRBV28|TRBJ1-3
CASSLLQGSGNTIYF
TGTGCCAGCAGTTTATTGCAGGGATCTGGAAACACCATATATTTT
>.|TRBD2|TRBV4-1|TRBJ2-3
CASSQDSFPSGVDTQYF
TGCGCCAGCAGCCAAGATTCCTTCCCTAGCGGGGTAGATACGCAGTATTTT
>once|.|TRBV27|TRBJ2-7
CASSLSRDVTYEQYF
TGTGCCAGCAGTTTAAGCCGGGACGTAACCTACGAGCAGTACTTC
>few|TRBD1|TRBV14|TRBJ2-2
CASSLTGWTGELFF
TGTGCCAGCAGCCTGACAGGGTGGACCGGGGAGCTGTTTTTT
>.|.|TRBV4-1|TRBJ2-7
CASSAAGAYEQYF
TGCGCCAGCAGTGCGGCAGGGGCCTACGAGCAGTACTTC
>.|.|TRBV7-6|TRBJ2-2
CASSLGFAENTGELFF
TGTGCCAGCAGCTTAGGATTTGCGGAGAACACCGGGGAGCTGTTTTTT
>.|.|TRBV2|TRBJ1-2
CASLGNRGGYTF
TGTGCCAGCCTGGGCAATCGGGGTGGCTACACCTTC
>few|.|TRBV27|TRBJ1-2
CASSLARGGGGYTF
TGTGCCAGCAGTTTAGCCCGGGGAGGAGGTGGCTACACCTTC
>few|TRBD2|TRBV20-1|TRBJ2-1
CSARGSGTSLTNEQFF
TGCAGTGCTAGAGGGTCCGGGACTAGCCTGACCAATGAGCAGTTCTTC
>few|TRBD1|TRBV6-5|TRBJ1-5
CASSQSPGQANQPQHF
TGTGCCAGCAGCCAATCGCCAGGACAGGCGAATCAGCCCCAGCATTTT
>few|.|TRBV12-3/TRBV12-4|TRBJ2-7
CASTSGLEQYF
TGTGCCAGCACCTCCGGGCTCGAGCAGTACTTC
>many|TRBD1|TRBV10-3|TRBJ2-7
CAISEEGQSYEQYF
TGTGCCATCAGTGAAGAGGGACAGTCCTACGAGCAGTACTTC
>few|TRBD2|TRBV7-9|TRBJ2-1
CASSKLAGGGDEQFF
TGTGCCAGCAGCAAACTAGCGGGAGGGGGGGATGAGCAGTTCTTC
>.|TRBD2|TRBV28|TRBJ2-7
CASSLSTSGQYEQYF
TGTGCCAGCAGTTTGTCGACTAGCGGGCAGTACGAGCAGTACTTC
>many|.|TRBV27|TRBJ2-1
CASGATLGYNEQFF
TGTGCCAGTGGGGCGACCTTAGGGTACAATGAGCAGTTCTTC
>.|TRBD1|TRBV6-5|TRBJ2-1
CASSYWDSGDEQFF
TGTGCCAGCAGTTACTGGGACAGTGGGGATGAGCAGTTCTTC
>many|.|TRBV28|TRBJ1-6
CASSPHNSPLHF
TGTGCCAGCAGCCCTCATAATTCACCCCTCCACTTT
>few|TRBD2|TRBV20-1|TRBJ2-5
CSARGREEGTQYF
TGCAGTGCTAGGGGTCGGGAGGAGGGGACCCAGTACTTC
>.|.|TRBV6-8|TRBJ2-1
CASSYSGSYNEQFF
TGTGCCAGCAGTTACTCGGGGTCGTACAATGAGCAGTTCTTC
>few|.|TRBV28|TRBJ2-1
CASSLISPNEQFF
TGTGCCAGCAGTTTAATTTCCCCCAATGAGCAGTTCTTC
>few|.|TRBV10-3|TRBJ2-7
CASTGDPYEQYF
TGTGCCAGCACCGGGGATCCCTACGAGCAGTACTTC
>few|TRBD1|TRBV19|TRBJ2-7
CASTPGQGGYEQYF
TGTGCCAGTACCCCGGGACAGGGAGGCTACGAGCAGTACTTC
>.|.|TRBV7-3|TRBJ2-3
CASSSLRSTDTQYF
TGTGCCAGCAGCTCCTTAAGGAGCACAGATACGCAGTATTTT
>medium-sized|TRBD1|TRBV7-2|TRBJ1-5
CASSRGQGPNQPQHF
TGTGCCAGCAGTCGGGGACAGGGCCCAAATCAGCCCCAGCATTTT